A selection of T cell receptor beta chains follows, all from one sample in a study of cytomegalovirus exposure and HLA in healthy donors. Repertoires were generated with immunoSEQ multiplex PCR, while TCRdb's copy carries only in-frame clones and drops some. Among a few hundred thousand clones listed, just over 85% were seen once. Material: PBMCs. Receptors were obtained from a woman younger than 35 in good health and CMV-seronegative. CDR3s include the opening cysteine and the closing phenylalanine or tryptophan. Fields, in order: clone size, D gene, V gene, J gene, CDR3 protein, CDR3 DNA. D genes are given only for firm matches. Size values are once, few and many counts, or a class for expanded clones, and some rows have none.

NA,NA,TRBV7-9,TRBJ2-3,CASRGSPWGVFTDTQYF,TGTGCCAGCAGGGGTTCTCCCTGGGGAGTCTTCACAGATACGCAGTATTTT
few,NA,TRBV4-3,TRBJ1-2,CASSQDTGRVDGYTF,TGCGCCAGCAGCCAAGATACAGGGAGAGTTGATGGCTACACCTTC
NA,NA,TRBV10-2,TRBJ2-7,CASSEGGGGYF,TGCGCCAGCAGTGAGGGGGGCGGGGGGTACTTC
NA,TRBD1,TRBV5-8,TRBJ1-2,CASSSTGTF,TGTGCCAGCAGCTCGACAGGGACCTTC
NA,TRBD2,TRBV27,TRBJ2-3,CASSLRVQPRGLAGVRNTQYF,TGTGCCAGCAGTCTAAGGGTACAACCCCGGGGACTAGCGGGAGTCAGAAATACGCAGTATTTT
NA,TRBD1,TRBV28,TRBJ1-2,CASSDTTGLRGYGYTF,TGTGCCAGCAGTGATACGACAGGGTTGCGGGGCTATGGCTACACCTTC
NA,TRBD1,TRBV28,TRBJ1-4,CATLKTGINEKLFF,TGTGCCACACTCAAGACAGGGATAAATGAAAAACTGTTTTTT
NA,TRBD1,TRBV11-1,TRBJ2-5,CASSYRDRGQETQYF,TGTGCCAGCAGCTACCGGGACAGGGGCCAAGAGACCCAGTACTTC
once,NA,TRBV5-6,TRBJ2-5,CASTRTPPSGTQYF,TGTGCCAGCACCCGGACTCCCCCGTCGGGGACCCAGTACTTC
NA,NA,TRBV18,TRBJ1-1,CASSPREVTDTEAFF,TGTGCCAGCTCACCCCGGGAAGTGACGGACACTGAAGCTTTCTTT
NA,TRBD2,TRBV19,TRBJ2-1,CASSIWGEAGVGGEQFF,TGTGCCAGTAGTATATGGGGTGAAGCGGGAGTCGGAGGTGAGCAGTTCTTC
NA,TRBD1,TRBV28,TRBJ2-7,CASSSILPLDRGEQYF,TGTGCCAGCAGTTCCATCCTACCGCTCGACAGGGGCGAGCAGTACTTC
NA,TRBD2,TRBV7-3,TRBJ2-3,CASGTSGTDTQYF,TGTGCCAGCGGGACTAGCGGCACAGATACGCAGTATTTT
NA,NA,TRBV27,TRBJ1-3,CASRSLSGNTIYF,TGTGCCAGCAGGTCCCTCTCTGGAAACACCATATATTTT
NA,TRBD1,TRBV28,TRBJ1-1,CALEGVPGGEAFF,TGTGCGTTGGAGGGGGTACCAGGGGGTGAAGCTTTCTTT
few,TRBD2,TRBV9,TRBJ2-7,CASSPRSGDYEQYF,TGTGCCAGCAGCCCACGTAGCGGGGACTACGAGCAGTACTTC
NA,TRBD1,TRBV30,TRBJ1-3,CAWRQGSGNTIYF,TGTGCCTGGCGACAGGGTTCTGGAAACACCATATATTTT
NA,NA,TRBV29-1,TRBJ2-1,CSVEGLARSYNEQFF,TGCAGCGTTGAAGGCCTAGCTCGCTCCTACAATGAGCAGTTCTTC
NA,NA,TRBV7-7,TRBJ1-5,CASSLALNQPQHF,TGTGCCAGCAGCTTAGCCCTTAATCAGCCCCAGCATTTT
NA,NA,TRBV19,TRBJ2-7,CASSIEGSLSYEQYF,TGTGCCAGTAGTATTGAGGGTTCCCTTTCCTACGAGCAGTACTTC
NA,NA,TRBV6-1,TRBJ2-5,CASSGAGQETQYF,TGTGCCAGCAGTGGGGCAGGACAAGAGACCCAGTACTTC
NA,NA,TRBV25-1,TRBJ2-1,CASSDVTGRSYNEQFF,TGTGCCAGCAGTGACGTCACAGGACGCTCCTACAATGAGCAGTTCTTC
once,TRBD1,TRBV7-9,TRBJ2-7,CASSSGGRPLSYEQYF,TGTGCCAGCAGCTCAGGGGGACGGCCCTTATCCTACGAGCAGTACTTC
NA,TRBD1,TRBV5-4,TRBJ1-1,CASSPAQTQGAEAFF,TGTGCCAGCAGCCCGGCCCAAACTCAGGGGGCTGAAGCTTTCTTT
NA,TRBD2,TRBV4-2,TRBJ2-7,CASSQEAGGAGSYEQYF,TGTGCCAGCAGCCAAGAAGCGGGGGGGGCGGGCTCCTACGAGCAGTACTTC
once,NA,TRBV5-1,TRBJ2-2,CASGTGLGTGELFF,TGCGCCAGCGGAACAGGGCTTGGGACCGGGGAGCTGTTTTTT
few,TRBD1,TRBV2,TRBJ1-2,CASSDGRGHGYTF,TGTGCCAGCAGTGATGGCAGGGGGCATGGCTACACCTTC
NA,NA,TRBV2,TRBJ1-1,CASSERGVTEAFF,TGTGCCAGCAGTGAACGGGGTGTCACTGAAGCTTTCTTT
NA,TRBD1,TRBV5-1,TRBJ1-2,CASSLETGGGVDYGYTF,TGCGCCAGCAGCTTGGAAACAGGGGGAGGAGTAGACTATGGCTACACCTTC
NA,NA,TRBV29-1,TRBJ2-7,CSVVSRPGFGAYEQYF,TGCAGCGTTGTGAGCCGCCCGGGGTTTGGGGCCTACGAGCAGTACTTC
NA,TRBD1,TRBV28,TRBJ2-7,CASRKQGVSYEQYF,TGTGCCAGCAGGAAACAGGGGGTATCCTACGAGCAGTACTTC
NA,TRBD1,TRBV7-7,TRBJ2-5,CASSRGQGGTQYF,TGTGCTAGCAGCCGCGGACAGGGCGGGACCCAGTACTTC
NA,NA,TRBV9,TRBJ2-7,CASSRGLSYEQYF,TGTGCCAGCAGCCGAGGGCTCTCCTACGAGCAGTACTTC
NA,TRBD1,TRBV28,TRBJ1-1,CASSAQGEAFF,TGTGCCAGCAGTGCACAGGGGGAAGCTTTCTTT
NA,TRBD1,TRBV4-1,TRBJ2-7,CASSQIDRAAYEQYF,TGCGCCAGCAGCCAAATCGACAGGGCGGCCTACGAGCAGTACTTC
NA,TRBD2,TRBV9,TRBJ2-1,CASSVASLRAGSYSYNEQFF,TGTGCCAGCAGCGTAGCTTCCTTGCGAGCGGGGTCCTACTCCTACAATGAGCAGTTCTTC
NA,NA,TRBV11-2,TRBJ1-1,CASSSLQAYTEAFF,TGTGCCAGCAGCTCACTCCAAGCTTACACTGAAGCTTTCTTT
NA,TRBD1,TRBV7-2,TRBJ2-7,CASSYGQGSYEQYF,TGTGCCAGCAGCTACGGACAGGGCTCCTACGAGCAGTACTTC
NA,NA,TRBV28,TRBJ1-2,CASSFVPGNYGYTF,TGTGCCAGCAGTTTTGTTCCAGGGAACTATGGCTACACCTTC
NA,TRBD2,TRBV7-9,TRBJ2-1,CASSPSGRNEQFF,TGTGCCAGCAGCCCTAGCGGTCGCAATGAGCAGTTCTTC